A single count supports the clone carrying this T cell receptor (beta chain). Antigen specificity is unknown. This specimen belongs to a study of Tregs in tolerant kidney transplant recipients. Study details: CD4+CD25+CD127- cells came from approximately three-day belatacept mixed lymphocyte reactions, some with approximately five-day graft donor restimulation. Antibodies separated recipient from donor cells. The study, taken as a whole, reports: Few patients were studied, so findings need validation in larger groups. Biological reproducibility was not directly addressed in this study.

This CDR3 has 14 residues. With 2 bases removed from V and 8 bases from J, the gap between germline ends came to 15 bases. The germline CDR1 and CDR2 sequences are SGHVS and FQNEAQ. The data were produced by immunoSEQ multiplex PCR, yet TCRdb's version contains in-frame clones alone and is incomplete. Of around 31,000 clones in the sample, roughly four fifths are singletons; the top ten hold around 2%. Material for sequencing was Tregs from blood cultured with allogeneic cells. This chain uses TRBV7-8 with TRBJ1-2; no reliable D call. The receptor's source is a human donor in good health. In DNA, the CDR3 is TGTGCCAGCAGCTTATCGGAAAGGGTCGGGGGCTACACCTTC. Residues: CASSLSERVGGYTF.